Shown below are 19 T cell receptor beta chains from a single sample sequenced in a study of T-cell memory formation after mild COVID-19. MiXCR, applied by TCRdb to the 5' RACE reads, yields one record per CDR3 protein. The table lists about 290,000 distinct CDR3 sequences, about a sixth of them singletons. The sequenced sample was PBMCs or a T cell subset sorted from them (not recorded which). The receptors stem from a man younger than 30 who had mild COVID-19 (a few samples of this study predate the infection). Cell type and time point are not known.

This chain links TRBV7-9 with TRBJ1-3; D remains unclear. The CDR3 is 16 residues long. The germline CDR1 and CDR2 sequences are SEHNR and FQNEAQ (reference sequence). The V end lost 5 bases, the J end lost 1 base, and 15 bases lay between the germline ends. CDR3 region: CASSQLTTGSGNTIYF. DNA of the CDR3: TGTGCCAGCAGCCAACTTACCACGGGGTCTGGAAACACCATATATTTT.

The chain is built from TRBV20-1 and TRBJ2-1; D is possibly TRBD1 (5 bases). Trimming left V 4 bases short and J 4 bases short, with 17 bases between. Germline-derived CDR1 and CDR2 are DFQATT and SNEGSKA (reference sequence). The CDR3 covers 15 residues. Written as DNA, the CDR3 is TGCAGTGCTACCCCAGGGTGGGGAAAGTACAATGAGCAGTTCTTC. Protein: CSATPGWGKYNEQFF.

This clonotype was detected many times. The V and J genes are TRBV28 and TRBJ2-5; D perhaps matches TRBD2 (7 bases). The V end lost 7 bases, the J end lost 5 bases, and 26 bases lay between the germline ends. Germline-derived CDR1 and CDR2 are MDHEN and SYDVKM. The CDR3 length is 17 residues. The CDR3 DNA is TGTGCCAGCATTGACGCTCGTCTGGGCAGGGGAGGGGAGACCCAGTACTTC. It specifies CASIDARLGRGGETQYF.

V gene TRBV4-3 combines with J gene TRBJ2-2; 8 bases are a match to TRBD2. Germline loops: CDR1 LGHNA, CDR2 YSLEER. With 3 bases clipped from V and 1 base from J, the junction kept 7 bases outside the gene matches. The CDR3 loop spans 17 amino acids. The CDR3 DNA reads as TGCGCCAGCAGCCATCCGCCGGGACTAGTGAACACCGGGGAGCTGTTTTTT. Translated: CASSHPPGLVNTGELFF.

This clonotype occurred a few times. The chain carries TRBV5-5 and TRBJ1-1; 9 bases align to TRBD1. V lost 4 bases and J lost 5; bases outside the gene matches: 9. Germline CDR1 SGHKS, CDR2 YYEKEE (reference sequence). This CDR3 region has 15 residues. Here the CDR3 reads CASSDPGQGDTEAFF. CDR3 in DNA: TGTGCCAGCAGCGACCCGGGACAGGGTGATACTGAAGCTTTCTTT.

This clonotype was seen a few times. The rearrangement links TRBV27 to TRBJ1-1; maybe TRBD1 (5 bases). V lost 2 bases to trimming and J lost 7 bases, with 11 bases between them. Germline-derived CDR1 and CDR2 are MNHEY and SMNVEV (reference sequence). The length of the CDR3 is 13 residues. In DNA form, the CDR3 reads TGTGCCAGCAGTTTAGGGGGACTCGGTGAAGCTTTCTTT. Translating gives CASSLGGLGEAFF.

This clonotype appeared a few times. The chain combines TRBV4-2 with TRBJ1-6; TRBD1 aligns across 8 bases. CDR1 LGHNA and CDR2 YNFKEQ come from the germline V gene. The CDR3 covers 18 residues. With 4 bases clipped from V and 8 bases from J, the junction kept 16 bases outside the gene matches. The chain's CDR3 is CASSPLLGQGDFDSPLHF. The DNA for the CDR3 is TGTGCCAGCAGCCCCCTGCTAGGACAGGGCGATTTCGATTCACCCCTCCACTTT.

At least ten counts were recorded for this clonotype. The chain is built from TRBV12-3 or TRBV12-4 and TRBJ2-2; 8 positions match TRBD1. V gave up 3 bases and J gave up 6 bases; unmatched junction bases: 6. The CDR3 sequence is 15 residues long. The CDR3 DNA is TGTGCCAGCAGTTTGGGACAGGATTTAGCCGGGGAGCTGTTTTTT. Translating gives CASSLGQDLAGELFF.

This clonotype came up a few times. The chain couples TRBV5-1 to TRBJ1-6; tentatively, D is TRBD1 (5 bases). The V gene lost 0 bases and the J gene lost 6 bases, with 10 bases spanning the gap. The CDR3 loop spans 15 amino acids. CDR1 is SGHRS and CDR2 is YFSETQ in the germline V gene. CDR3 DNA: TGCGCCAGCAGCTTGGCGGGGGTTGCTAATTCACCCCTCCACTTT. Protein product: CASSLAGVANSPLHF. The full variable domain, in which reference TRBV5-1 and TRBJ1-6 provide the parts outside the CDR3, is KAGVTQTPRYLIKTRGQQVTLSCSPISGHRSVSWYQQTPGQGLQFLFEYFSETQRNKGNFPGRFSGRQFSNSRSEMNVSTLELGDSALYLCASSLAGVANSPLHFGNGTRLTVT.

This clonotype was counted many times. The chain links TRBV20-1 to TRBJ1-1, with D unclear. V shed 5 bases and J shed 4 bases, with 11 bases lying between them. The CDR3 loop spans 12 amino acids. The germline V gene encodes CDR1 DFQATT and CDR2 SNEGSKA (reference sequence). In DNA form, the CDR3 reads TGCAGTGCTGTCCCGGGGTTCACTGAAGCTTTCTTT. Translated, it gives CSAVPGFTEAFF.

The chain uses TRBV4-3 and TRBJ1-6, with 7 bases lining up with TRBD1. The CDR3 is made up of 15 amino acids. J gave up 7 bases and V 4 bases, and 7 bases lay outside the gene matches. CDR1 LGHNA and CDR2 YSLEER come from the germline V gene. In DNA, the CDR3 is TGCGCCAGCAGCCCCCGTTGGGACAGAAATTCACCCCTCCACTTT. It specifies CASSPRWDRNSPLHF.

Ten or more counts support this clonotype. The genes are TRBV6-2 or TRBV6-3 and TRBJ2-1; 9 bases match TRBD2. The CDR3 extends over 16 amino acids. Trimming took 0 bases from V and 9 from J; bases not matched to a gene: 9. Germline lookup yields CDR1 MNHEY and CDR2 SVGEGT. As DNA, the CDR3 is TGTGCCAGCAGTTACTCCTGGCGGGGGGGCCAGGGTGAGCAGTTCTTC. Amino acids: CASSYSWRGGQGEQFF.

This clonotype turned up a few times. The DNA for the CDR3 is TGTGCCAGCAGTTACAGGGAGACAGATACGCAGTATTTT. Its translation is CASSYRETDTQYF. The chain recombines TRBV12-3 or TRBV12-4 with TRBJ2-3, with D perhaps TRBD1 (6 bases). The CDR3 runs 13 residues. V lost 4 bases and J 3 bases, leaving 8 bases between the germline ends.

This clonotype has a count of ten or more. The chain uses TRBV6-5 and TRBJ1-4, with D possibly TRBD1 on 5 matching bases. Germline loops: CDR1 MNHEY, CDR2 SVGAGI. V shed 4 bases and J shed 3 bases, with 9 bases lying between them. The CDR3 is made up of 14 amino acids. The CDR3 region has the DNA TGTGCCAGCAGTTTGGGACGGCCTAATGAAAAACTGTTTTTT. Translation gives CASSLGRPNEKLFF.

This clonotype has a handful of counts. V is TRBV18 and J is TRBJ2-1; no firm D call. Looked up from germline, CDR1 is KGHSH and CDR2 is LQKENI. This CDR3 region has 13 residues. The V and J ends lost 3 bases and 5 bases respectively, with 8 bases between them. The CDR3 nucleotides are TGTGCCAGCTCACCGGCCAACCACAATGAGCAGTTCTTC. Protein product: CASSPANHNEQFF. Combining the CDR3 with reference TRBV18 and TRBJ2-1 gives the whole variable domain NAGVMQNPRHLVRRRGQEARLRCSPMKGHSHVYWYRQLPEEGLKFMVYLQKENIIDESGMPKERFSAEFPKEGPSILRIQQVVRGDSAAYFCASSPANHNEQFFGPGTRLTVL.

This clonotype occurred a few times. The chain carries TRBV5-1 and TRBJ1-2, with 9 nucleotides matching TRBD1. This CDR3 region has 15 residues. The trim removed 4 bases at V and 2 bases at J, leaving 6 bases unmatched. CDR1 is SGHRS and CDR2 is YFSETQ in the germline V gene. The CDR3 nucleotides are TGCGCCAGCAGCGACCGGACAGGGGTGAACTATGGCTACACCTTC. Its translation: CASSDRTGVNYGYTF.

V usage is TRBV7-2 and J usage is TRBJ2-5, with TRBD1 identical over 12 bases. The CDR3 sequence is 17 residues long. Germline CDR1 is SGHTA and CDR2 is FQGNSA. The ends lost 3 bases at V and 4 bases at J; junction bases unmatched: 9. The DNA of the CDR3 is TGTGCCAGCAGCTTCCGCCCCGGGACAGGGGGCTCAGAGACCCAGTACTTC. Translating gives CASSFRPGTGGSETQYF.

This clonotype was observed a few times. The chain uses TRBV27 and TRBJ2-1; 11 bases are shared with TRBD2. Germline trimming cut 0 bases from V and 5 bases from J; bases unmatched to any gene: 9. The CDR3 has 18 amino acids. Per the germline V gene, CDR1 is MNHEY and CDR2 is SMNVEV (reference sequence). The CDR3 sequence: CASSLSSGGAPLDNEQFF. The CDR3 DNA sequence: TGTGCCAGCAGTTTATCTAGCGGGGGGGCCCCTCTCGACAATGAGCAGTTCTTC.

This clonotype has a handful of counts. This rearrangement joins TRBV14 to TRBJ1-4; D gene ambiguous. In germline, CDR1 is SGHDN, CDR2 FVKESK. The CDR3 has 14 residues. The V gene lost 6 bases and the J gene lost 3 bases, with 11 bases spanning the gap. The CDR3 is CASSRRRSNEKLFF. The CDR3 DNA sequence: TGTGCCAGCAGTCGACGACGGTCTAATGAAAAACTGTTTTTT. Combining the CDR3 with reference TRBV14 and TRBJ1-4 gives the whole variable domain EAGVTQFPSHSVIEKGQTVTLRCDPISGHDNLYWYRRVMGKEIKFLLHFVKESKQDESGMPNNRFLAERTGGTYSTLKVQPAELEDSGVYFCASSRRRSNEKLFFGSGTQLSVL.